This T cell receptor beta chain was obtained from a study of CD8+CD57+ T cells in acquired aplastic anemia. As for the study in general: Sorted CD4+ and CD8+ cells gave a mean 3.2 ug DNA, range about 0.19 to 27.4 ug.

Study observations and caveats: Patients and controls shared twenty-nine CD8+ CDR3 sequences, highly expressed in patients. CD8+ Simpson's diversity in patients was not significantly different from that in controls.

About this clonotype itself: Its matching antigen is unknown. It may be a read error: a sequence one base away is much more abundant.

Flow cytometry had shown expanded CD8+CD57+ cells in the patients chosen for sequencing. As a group, the patients uniformly had severe acquired aplastic anemia. Profiles of TCR beta VDJ and CDR3 were generated from a genomic DNA template. TCRdb re-derived calls from the reads in MiXCR, one entry per CDR3 protein. The table lists some 150,000 distinct CDR3 sequences, around 48% of them singletons. This TCR came from a human donor with aplastic anemia. Sequenced input: sorted CD4+, CD8+, or CD8+CD57+ T cells (not recorded which) from PBMCs.

The chain's CDR3 is CASSYRQGGNTLYF. In DNA, the CDR3 is TGTGCCAGCAGTTATCGACAGGGAGGAAACACCTTATATTTT. The V and J genes are TRBV6-5 and TRBJ1-3; 7 bases align to TRBD1. The germline V gene has CDR1 MNHEY and CDR2 SVGAGI. This CDR3 spans 14 amino acids.